This record concerns one TCR beta chain sequence. This entry is derived from a study of shared T cell receptors in the human thymus. The method was immunoSEQ multiplex PCR; TCRdb's version includes in-frame clones alone and lacks a portion of them. The table records about 660,000 clones, approximately 90% of them present only once. This CDR3 spans 15 amino acids. Trimming at V came to 4 bases and at J to 0 bases, leaving 3 bases not matched to a gene. Germline values: CDR1 MGHDK, CDR2 SYGVNS. This same sample was also part of a study on human thymus T cells. Per that paper: The sample donors, healthy Finnish infants, were having corrective surgery for congenital heart defects. Resections were taken during corrective heart surgery, and the thymus tissue came from these. Gene usage for V and J segments appeared biased in thymic and blood repertoires. What related research reported was that thymic repertoires overlapped highly among unrelated individuals.

This receptor was obtained from a boy younger than two with a congenital heart defect. The sample was thymocytes. The chain employs TRBV25-1 and TRBJ2-1; 7 positions match TRBD2. The CDR3 loop is CASSVGRSSYNEQFF. The CDR3 bases are TGTGCCAGCAGTGTCGGGAGGAGCTCCTACAATGAGCAGTTCTTC.